The source of this TCR beta chain is a study of blood T cell repertoires in COVID-19. Study background: Researchers got acute and convalescent COVID-19 samples from the United States, Italy and Spain.

Generated by immunoSEQ multiplex PCR, the TCRdb table keeps only in-frame clones and is missing some. The data hold approximately 150,000 clones, with 80% to 90% observed a single time. Between the trimmed V and J ends, which lost 2 bases and 2 bases, there was a span of 7 bases. The CDR3 spans 13 residues. Germline V CDR1 and CDR2: MNHEY, SMNVEV (reference sequence). Sequenced material: peripheral blood. The clonotype originates from a man aged 18 to 35 with COVID-19, enrolled during active disease. This chain joins TRBV27 and TRBJ2-7; D uncertain. The CDR3 region is CASSLQVPYEQYF. The CDR3 DNA reads TGTGCCAGCAGTTTACAGGTCCCCTACGAGCAGTACTTC.